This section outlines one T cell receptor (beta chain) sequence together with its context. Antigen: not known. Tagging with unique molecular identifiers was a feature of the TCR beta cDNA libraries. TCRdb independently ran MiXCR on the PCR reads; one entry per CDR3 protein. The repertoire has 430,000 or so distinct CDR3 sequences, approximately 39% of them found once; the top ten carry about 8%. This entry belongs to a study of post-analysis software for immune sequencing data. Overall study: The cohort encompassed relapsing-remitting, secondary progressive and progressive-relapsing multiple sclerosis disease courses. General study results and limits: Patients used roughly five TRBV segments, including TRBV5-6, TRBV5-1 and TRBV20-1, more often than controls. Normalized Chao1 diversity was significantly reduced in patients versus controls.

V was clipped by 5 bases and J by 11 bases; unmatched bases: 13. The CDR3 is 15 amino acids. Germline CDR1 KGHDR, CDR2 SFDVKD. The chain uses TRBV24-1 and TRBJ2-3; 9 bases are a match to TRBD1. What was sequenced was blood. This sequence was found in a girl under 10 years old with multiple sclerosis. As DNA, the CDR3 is TGTGCCACCAGTGCGACTCGGCCGGGACAGGGAATGCAGTATTTT. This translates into CATSATRPGQGMQYF.